Described below is a single T cell receptor beta chain sequence and its context. The sample comes from a study of blood T cell repertoires in COVID-19. Study context: Sites in the United States, Italy and Spain provided acute and convalescent COVID-19 samples. PBMCs, B-cell-depleted T cells, or T cells provided the cDNA or gDNA that made up the material.

Original analysis: For nucleated cells, counts were estimated from reference gene primer amplification. TCRdb keeps only in-frame clones here, not all; method: immunoSEQ multiplex PCR. D and trimming come from the DNA, and the V and J calls and clone size come from that table. This sample carries around 260,000 clones, around 87% of them seen once, and the ten largest clones take over 2%. The sequenced material came from peripheral blood. This receptor was taken from a woman aged 45-59 years with acute or convalescent COVID-19.

CDR3 amino acids: CASSPTGYLQADTQYF. DNA of the CDR3: TGTGCCAGCAGCCCCACGGGATACCTCCAGGCAGATACGCAGTATTTT. The chain employs TRBV3-1 (or the pseudogene TRBV3-2) and TRBJ2-3; possibly TRBD2 for D (5 bases). The V end lost 4 bases, the J end lost 4 bases, and 18 bases lay between the germline ends. The V gene's germline CDR1 is LGHDT and CDR2 YNNKEL (reference sequence). CDR3 size: 16 residues.